Listed below are T cell receptor beta chains from one sample, sequenced in a study of human thymus T cells. TCRdb keeps only in-frame clones here, not all; method: immunoSEQ multiplex PCR. Of about 50,000 clones listed, roughly 94% are singletons. The sample taken for sequencing was blood. Receptors originate from a girl less than two years old with a congenital heart defect but otherwise immunologically healthy. Both conserved end residues are part of each CDR3. Each record gives: J gene, V gene, clone size, D gene, CDR3 DNA, CDR3 protein. The D gene is left open where the match is weak. A row's size may be missing; if present it is once, few, many or a size class.

j_call: TRBJ2-7; v_call: TRBV29-1; clone_size: -; d_call: TRBD2; cdr3_nt: TGCAGCGTTGCAGGTTTAGCGGGAGAGTTTTTGAACGAGCAGTACTTC; cdr3_aa: CSVAGLAGEFLNEQYF
j_call: TRBJ1-2; v_call: TRBV28; clone_size: -; d_call: TRBD1; cdr3_nt: TGTGCCAGCAGTCTTCGTCCCGGGACAGGGGGCTGGTATGGCTACACCTTC; cdr3_aa: CASSLRPGTGGWYGYTF
j_call: TRBJ2-3; v_call: TRBV7-9; clone_size: -; d_call: TRBD2; cdr3_nt: TGTGCCAGCAGCTTAGTAACTAGCGGGAGTATAGATACGCAGTATTTT; cdr3_aa: CASSLVTSGSIDTQYF
j_call: TRBJ2-7; v_call: TRBV7-8; clone_size: -; d_call: -; cdr3_nt: TGTGCCAGCAGCTTAGCTATCAGGACGGTAGAGCAGTACTTC; cdr3_aa: CASSLAIRTVEQYF
j_call: TRBJ2-7; v_call: TRBV28; clone_size: few; d_call: -; cdr3_nt: TGTGCCAGCAGTCCTGCTGATTTACTGGAGCAGTACTTC; cdr3_aa: CASSPADLLEQYF
j_call: TRBJ2-1; v_call: TRBV11-2; clone_size: -; d_call: -; cdr3_nt: TGTGCCAGCAGCTTAGATACGGGAGATCCGCTTGAGCAGTTCTTC; cdr3_aa: CASSLDTGDPLEQFF
j_call: TRBJ1-2; v_call: TRBV6-1; clone_size: -; d_call: TRBD1; cdr3_nt: TGTGCCAGCAGTGAGTTCTTACAGGGGGCGAGCGGCTACACCTTC; cdr3_aa: CASSEFLQGASGYTF
j_call: TRBJ2-5; v_call: TRBV7-9; clone_size: -; d_call: -; cdr3_nt: TGTGCCAGCAGATCGACCAGCCAAGAGACCCAGTACTTC; cdr3_aa: CASRSTSQETQYF
j_call: TRBJ2-3; v_call: TRBV9; clone_size: once; d_call: -; cdr3_nt: TGTGCCAGCAGCGTAGAGCTACACACAGATACGCAGTATTTT; cdr3_aa: CASSVELHTDTQYF
j_call: TRBJ1-2; v_call: TRBV2; clone_size: -; d_call: TRBD1; cdr3_nt: TGTGCCAGCAGTGAGGGACAGGGTGACTATGGCTACACCTTC; cdr3_aa: CASSEGQGDYGYTF
j_call: TRBJ1-5; v_call: TRBV4-1; clone_size: -; d_call: -; cdr3_nt: TGCGCCAGCAGCCAAGCCGGACAGTTAAGCAATCAGCCCCAGCATTTT; cdr3_aa: CASSQAGQLSNQPQHF
j_call: TRBJ2-3; v_call: TRBV2; clone_size: -; d_call: TRBD1; cdr3_nt: TGTGCCAGCAGGGCACAGGGGAAGGGCACAGATACGCAGTATTTT; cdr3_aa: CASRAQGKGTDTQYF
j_call: TRBJ2-1; v_call: TRBV6-5; clone_size: -; d_call: TRBD2; cdr3_nt: TGTGCCAGCAGTTACCGACTAGCGGGATCCGATGAGCAGTTCTTC; cdr3_aa: CASSYRLAGSDEQFF
j_call: TRBJ2-5; v_call: TRBV4-1; clone_size: once; d_call: TRBD2; cdr3_nt: TGCGCCAGCAGCCATTCCCAATACCTAGCGGAGGACCAAGAGACCCAGTACTTC; cdr3_aa: CASSHSQYLAEDQETQYF
j_call: TRBJ1-2; v_call: TRBV28; clone_size: -; d_call: TRBD1; cdr3_nt: TGTGCCAGCACCACCCCAGGGGGCGACGGCTACACCTTC; cdr3_aa: CASTTPGGDGYTF
j_call: TRBJ2-1; v_call: TRBV7-2; clone_size: -; d_call: TRBD2; cdr3_nt: TGTGCCAGCAGCTTAACCAGACTAGCGGGAGGGTACAATGAGCAGTTCTTC; cdr3_aa: CASSLTRLAGGYNEQFF